This is a list of T cell receptor beta chains from one sample in a study of T cell changes during pregnancy in multiple sclerosis. Sequencing was performed with immunoSEQ multiplex PCR; in TCRdb, only in-frame clones are kept and a portion is missing. The sample consists of about 45,000 clones, around 90% of them appearing once. The sample was CD8+ T cells from peripheral blood mononuclear cells, taken in the second trimester of pregnancy. The receptor set was obtained from a female donor with multiple sclerosis, enrolled in a pregnancy study. Both conserved end residues are part of each CDR3. D genes are given only for firm matches. Clone size is stated in some rows and not others, as once, few, many or a class when expanded.

.	TRBV2	.	TRBJ1-4	CASSDPGRDEKLFF	TGTGCCAGCAGTGATCCAGGGCGAGATGAAAAACTGTTTTTT
.	TRBV19	.	TRBJ2-1	CASSMVGGGRFSYNEQFF	TGTGCCAGTAGTATGGTAGGGGGGGGGCGTTTCTCCTACAATGAGCAGTTCTTC
TRBD2	TRBV5-6	.	TRBJ2-3	CASSLVAGGTDTQYF	TGTGCCAGCAGCTTGGTAGCGGGGGGCACAGATACGCAGTATTTT
.	TRBV9	.	TRBJ2-3	CASSVGLSSTDTQYF	TGTGCCAGCAGCGTAGGATTGAGTTCCACAGATACGCAGTATTTT
TRBD1	TRBV6-5	once	TRBJ1-1	CASSYRESGGTEAFF	TGTGCCAGCAGTTACCGAGAATCAGGGGGAACTGAAGCTTTCTTT
TRBD1	TRBV7-9	.	TRBJ2-2	CASSPTGGRNTGELFF	TGTGCCAGCAGCCCGACAGGGGGCAGAAACACCGGGGAGCTGTTTTTT
.	TRBV29-1	once	TRBJ2-7	CSVESGGLSYEQYF	TGCAGCGTTGAATCTGGGGGACTGTCCTACGAGCAGTACTTC
.	TRBV11-2	.	TRBJ1-1	CASSPGLGNTEAFF	TGTGCCAGCAGCCCAGGACTGGGGAACACTGAAGCTTTCTTT
.	TRBV12-5	.	TRBJ2-5	CASGMPGPTTQYF	TGTGCTAGTGGCATGCCGGGTCCCACTACCCAGTACTTC
.	TRBV9	.	TRBJ2-3	CASSVAGAVDTQYF	TGTGCCAGCAGCGTAGCTGGGGCCGTAGATACGCAGTATTTT
.	TRBV7-2	once	TRBJ2-7	CASSLPGSSNEQYF	TGTGCCAGCAGCTTACCAGGAAGCTCTAACGAGCAGTACTTC
TRBD1	TRBV6-5	few	TRBJ2-7	CASSIDRVGEQYF	TGTGCCAGCAGTATAGACAGGGTTGGTGAGCAGTACTTC
TRBD1	TRBV18	.	TRBJ2-1	CASSKGEGASSYNEQFF	TGTGCCAGCTCAAAAGGCGAGGGGGCCTCCTCCTACAATGAGCAGTTCTTC
.	TRBV4-2	.	TRBJ2-5	CASSQEETSFGVQETQYF	TGTGCCAGCAGCCAAGAAGAAACATCGTTCGGGGTCCAAGAGACCCAGTACTTC
.	TRBV7-2	.	TRBJ2-1	CASSLVSSGPEQFF	TGTGCCAGCAGCTTAGTTAGCAGCGGGCCTGAGCAGTTCTTC
TRBD2	TRBV19	.	TRBJ2-3	CASSIVLAGPLSDTQYF	TGTGCCAGTAGTATAGTGCTAGCGGGCCCTCTCTCGGATACGCAGTATTTT
.	TRBV7-5	.	TRBJ1-1	CARSKGPNTEAFF	TGTGCCAGAAGCAAGGGGCCCAACACTGAAGCTTTCTTT
.	TRBV18	.	TRBJ2-7	CASSPPAPGTHYEQYF	TGTGCCAGCTCACCACCGGCCCCCGGGACACACTACGAGCAGTACTTC
TRBD2	TRBV4-3	medium-sized	TRBJ2-7	CASSQVLAESYEQYF	TGCGCCAGCAGCCAAGTACTAGCGGAATCCTACGAGCAGTACTTC
TRBD2	TRBV9	.	TRBJ2-7	CASSAGTSGGAWEQYF	TGTGCCAGCAGCGCAGGTACTAGCGGGGGGGCATGGGAGCAGTACTTC
TRBD2	TRBV29-1	.	TRBJ2-7	CSAGTSPIYEQYF	TGCAGCGCCGGGACTAGTCCTATCTACGAGCAGTACTTC
TRBD1	TRBV27	.	TRBJ2-7	CASSLQGANYEQYF	TGTGCCAGCAGTTTACAGGGGGCTAACTACGAGCAGTACTTC
TRBD1	TRBV4-3	.	TRBJ1-2	CASSPSTGTGFVTDNYGYTF	TGCGCCAGCAGCCCATCGACCGGGACAGGGTTTGTTACGGATAACTATGGCTACACCTTC
.	TRBV29-1	.	TRBJ2-7	CSVEGDTAYEQYF	TGCAGCGTTGAAGGGGACACGGCCTACGAGCAGTACTTC
.	TRBV2	.	TRBJ2-3	CASSESGGLRRDTQYF	TGTGCCAGCAGTGAGTCGGGGGGCCTCCGGAGAGATACGCAGTATTTT
.	TRBV7-2	.	TRBJ2-7	CASSLTAYYEQYF	TGTGCCAGCAGCTTGACAGCTTACTACGAGCAGTACTTC
.	TRBV9	medium-sized	TRBJ1-6	CASSVGQNNSPLHF	TGTGCCAGCAGCGTAGGGCAGAATAATTCACCCCTCCACTTT
TRBD1	TRBV29-1	once	TRBJ2-7	CSVEEYRGESYEQYF	TGCAGCGTTGAAGAGTACAGGGGAGAATCCTACGAGCAGTACTTC
TRBD1	TRBV13	.	TRBJ2-3	CASSLGRGRDTQYF	TGTGCCAGCAGCTTAGGGAGGGGGCGAGATACGCAGTATTTT